Each of the 13 T cell receptor beta chains below was sequenced from the same sample in a study of blood T cell repertoires in COVID-19. TCRdb keeps only in-frame clones here, not all; method: immunoSEQ multiplex PCR. The sample contains 85,000 to 110,000 clones, roughly 90% of which appear only once. The material sequenced was peripheral blood. These receptor sequences come from a woman at least 80 years old in a cohort sampled during active COVID-19.

The J gene is TRBJ2-1, the V gene TRBV27; D possibly corresponds to TRBD1 (6 bases). The CDR3 is made up of 16 amino acids. CDR1 and CDR2 (germline): MNHEY, SMNVEV (reference sequence). V was clipped by 2 bases and J by 7 bases, with 18 bases between them. The CDR3 bases are TGTGCCAGCAGTTTAGGCTGGACAGTACCCCAAAATGAGCAGTTCTTC. Protein: CASSLGWTVPQNEQFF.

This clone was recorded a few times. The chain combines TRBV29-1 with TRBJ2-7, with D tentatively TRBD1 (5 bases). V gave up 4 bases and J gave up 7 bases, with 11 bases separating them. This CDR3 has 11 amino acids. The V gene's germline CDR1 is SQVTM and CDR2 ANQGSEA. The CDR3 bases are TGCAGCGTTGTGACAGACCTAGAGCAGTACTTC. As protein: CSVVTDLEQYF.

The V gene is TRBV11-3, the J gene TRBJ2-7; 8 bases fit TRBD1. CDR1 is SGHNT, CDR2 YENEEA, per germline. V lost 5 bases, J lost 0 bases, and 3 bases stayed unmatched. CDR3 length: 14 residues. CDR3 nucleotides: TGTGCCAGCAGCGCAACAGGGGGCTCCTACGAGCAGTACTTC. It specifies CASSATGGSYEQYF.

With regard to this clone: A read error may produce the germline difference seen at one junction end. The rearrangement links TRBV7-7 to TRBJ2-3; 10 bases line up with TRBD2. This CDR3 has 16 amino acids. CDR1 SSHAT and CDR2 FNYEAQ come from the germline V gene (reference sequence). CDR3 bases: TGTGCTAGCAGCTTAGGACTAGCGGAAAGCACAGATACGCAGTATTTT. This translates into CASSLGLAESTDTQYF.

The gene calls are TRBV25-1 and TRBJ2-1, with 9 bases matching TRBD1. The CDR3 consists of 12 residues. V gave up 10 bases and J gave up 5 bases; unmatched junction bases: 3. The germline gives CDR1 MGHDK, CDR2 SYGVNS. The CDR3 loop reads CAKDRGDNEQFF. The CDR3 nucleotides are TGTGCCAAGGACAGGGGAGACAATGAGCAGTTCTTC.

J is TRBJ2-2 and V is TRBV10-1; D unclear. The CDR3 runs to 15 residues. Per germline, CDR1 WNHNN and CDR2 SYGVQD (reference sequence). Trimming cost V 2 bases and J 4 bases, with 11 bases left between them. CDR3 in amino acids: CASSEARGLTGELFF. CDR3 DNA: TGCGCCAGCAGTGAGGCTAGAGGCCTCACCGGGGAGCTGTTTTTT.

This rearrangement joins TRBV30 to TRBJ2-7; D not resolved. The CDR3 loop spans 11 amino acids. Germline CDR1 and CDR2: GTSNPN and SVGIG (reference sequence). Between the trimmed V and J ends, which lost 3 bases and 6 bases, there was a span of 9 bases. The CDR3 reads CAWRRLGEQYF. The CDR3 DNA sequence: TGTGCCTGGAGGAGGTTAGGCGAGCAGTACTTC.

In DNA form, the CDR3 reads TGTGCCAGCAGCGTAGGTACAGCGACCGAGGGTGGCTACACCTTC. Its protein is CASSVGTATEGGYTF. The chain joins TRBV9 to TRBJ1-2, with D hard to call. Germline lookup yields CDR1 SGDLS and CDR2 YYNGEE. V shed 0 bases and J shed 7 bases, with 16 bases lying between them. The length of the CDR3 is 15 residues.

V gene TRBV18 combines with J gene TRBJ1-5, with a possible D match to TRBD1 (5 bases). The CDR3 is 16 residues long. The germline V and J ends were trimmed by 0 bases and 0 bases, with 9 bases remaining between them. Germline loops: CDR1 KGHSH, CDR2 LQKENI. In nucleotides, the CDR3 is TGTGCCAGCTCACCACCCGGAGGGGTTAGCAATCAGCCCCAGCATTTT. It yields the protein CASSPPGGVSNQPQHF.

This clone showed up just a few times. V usage is TRBV27 and J usage is TRBJ2-5; 7 nucleotides agree with TRBD1. CDR1 and CDR2 from the germline V gene are MNHEY and SMNVEV (reference sequence). The V and J ends lost 5 bases and 2 bases, in that order; junction bases with no gene match: 5. CDR3 length: 14 amino acids. CDR3 loop: CASSRHRGQETQYF. DNA of the CDR3: TGTGCCAGCAGTCGCCACAGGGGTCAAGAGACCCAGTACTTC.

This chain links TRBV9 with TRBJ1-1; D gene ambiguous. V lost 3 bases to trimming and J lost 1 base, with 13 bases between them. Germline V gives CDR1 SGDLS, CDR2 YYNGEE. The CDR3 loop spans 15 amino acids. CDR3 sequence reads: CASSGPSARNTEAFF. CDR3 coding DNA: TGTGCCAGCAGCGGACCGAGCGCCCGGAACACTGAAGCTTTCTTT. The full variable domain, with the rest looked up from reference TRBV9 and TRBJ1-1, is DSGVTQTPKHLITATGQRVTLRCSPRSGDLSVYWYQQSLDQGLQFLIQYYNGEERAKGNILERFSAQQFPDLHSELNLSSLELGDSALYFCASSGPSARNTEAFFGQGTRLTVV.

V and J are TRBV27 and TRBJ1-1; 7 positions match TRBD1. CDR3 size: 14 residues. CDR1 is MNHEY and CDR2 is SMNVEV in the germline V gene (reference sequence). J lost 6 bases, V lost 2 bases, and 6 bases had no gene match. The CDR3, as DNA: TGTGCCAGCAGTTTAGGGACAGAGGGGGCTGAAGCTTTCTTT. It yields the protein CASSLGTEGAEAFF.

The V gene is TRBV10-3, the J gene TRBJ1-2, with TRBD1 matching over 7 bases. This CDR3 contains 14 residues. J lost 8 bases, V lost 2 bases, and 8 bases had no gene match. The germline V gene encodes CDR1 ENHRY and CDR2 SYGVKD. Here the CDR3 DNA reads TGTGCCATCAGTGAGGGTCGGGACAGAGAAGGCTACACCTTC. Amino acids: CAISEGRDREGYTF.